A selection of T cell receptor beta chains follows, all from one sample in a study of naive and memory T cell subsets. In TCRdb, the 5' RACE reads were re-called with MiXCR into one record per CDR3 protein. The data show more than 50,000 distinct CDR3 sequences, roughly 6.7% seen once. The receptors stem from a male donor in good health. Each CDR3 is given with its conserved first and last residue. Fields, in order: clone size, V gene, J gene, D gene, CDR3 DNA, CDR3 protein. A D gene is named only where the DNA matches it firmly. The size entry is marked missing in some rows and otherwise reads once, few, many or a size class.

size: many
V: TRBV29-1
J: TRBJ2-7
D: NA
DNA: TGCACCTTTCGGGGGATGACTGGAGAGCAGTACTTC
CDR3: CTFRGMTGEQYF

size: NA
V: TRBV29-1
J: TRBJ2-5
D: NA
DNA: TGCAGCGTTGAAGGTCAGGCAGGCCAAGAGACCCAGTACTTC
CDR3: CSVEGQAGQETQYF

size: NA
V: TRBV6-1
J: TRBJ1-1
D: TRBD1
DNA: TGTGCCAGCAGCGGACAGGACGGGGTAAACACTGAAGCTTTCTTT
CDR3: CASSGQDGVNTEAFF

size: few
V: TRBV5-1
J: TRBJ2-6
D: NA
DNA: TGCGCCAGCAGCCCCGACATAGGGGTTGGGGCCAACGTCCTGACTTTC
CDR3: CASSPDIGVGANVLTF

size: NA
V: TRBV5-5
J: TRBJ1-5
D: NA
DNA: TGTGCCACCTCCCCCGGACCTGTGGGCAATCAGCCCCAGCATTTT
CDR3: CATSPGPVGNQPQHF

size: many
V: TRBV9
J: TRBJ2-3
D: TRBD2
DNA: TGTGCCAGCAGCCGCCGGAGCGGGGGGCAGAACACAGATACGCAGTATTTT
CDR3: CASSRRSGGQNTDTQYF

size: few
V: TRBV3-1
J: TRBJ2-1
D: NA
DNA: TGTGCCAGCAGCCAAGGACTAGGTTGGGGTAATGAGCAGTTCTTC
CDR3: CASSQGLGWGNEQFF

size: many
V: TRBV13
J: TRBJ2-2
D: NA
DNA: TGTGCCAGCAGCTTATATGGGGGACCGAACACCGGGGAGCTGTTTTTT
CDR3: CASSLYGGPNTGELFF

size: NA
V: TRBV2
J: TRBJ2-7
D: TRBD1
DNA: TGTGCCAGCAGTGAACATGGACAGGGGGCCCACGAGCAGTACTTC
CDR3: CASSEHGQGAHEQYF

size: few
V: TRBV14
J: TRBJ2-7
D: TRBD1
DNA: TGTGCCAGCAGCTCTCGGACAGGGGGCTACGAGCAGTACTTC
CDR3: CASSSRTGGYEQYF

size: few
V: TRBV6-2/TRBV6-3
J: TRBJ2-1
D: NA
DNA: TGTGCCAGCAGTTACGCGGGAACAGGGAGAAGTAATGAGCAGTTCTTC
CDR3: CASSYAGTGRSNEQFF

size: NA
V: TRBV12-3/TRBV12-4
J: TRBJ2-3
D: TRBD1
DNA: TGTGCCAGCAGTCCACTTATGGGCCTCGGACAGGGGGCTGGCACAGATACGCAGTATTTT
CDR3: CASSPLMGLGQGAGTDTQYF

size: NA
V: TRBV5-1
J: TRBJ2-7
D: TRBD2
DNA: TGCGCCAGCAGCTTGTTTCCTAGCGGGGGCTACGAGCAGTACTTC
CDR3: CASSLFPSGGYEQYF

size: few
V: TRBV19
J: TRBJ2-1
D: TRBD2
DNA: TGTGCCAGTAGTAGCATAGCGGGAGGGTTCTCCTACAATGAGCAGTTCTTC
CDR3: CASSSIAGGFSYNEQFF

size: many
V: TRBV29-1
J: TRBJ2-2
D: NA
DNA: TGCAGCGTTGATGGAGGACTCCTGAACACCGGGGAGCTGTTTTTT
CDR3: CSVDGGLLNTGELFF

size: NA
V: TRBV29-1
J: TRBJ1-4
D: NA
DNA: TGCAGCGTCGGCAGTGGGGGTGGAGATGAAAAACTGTTTTTT
CDR3: CSVGSGGGDEKLFF

size: few
V: TRBV5-1
J: TRBJ1-1
D: NA
DNA: TGCGCCAGCAGCGTCACCTTGTGGAACACTGAAGCTTTCTTT
CDR3: CASSVTLWNTEAFF

size: few
V: TRBV27
J: TRBJ2-1
D: NA
DNA: TGTGCCAGCAGTTTTAGTGGGGCGGCTCCACTATTCTTC
CDR3: CASSFSGAAPLFF